This T cell receptor beta chain was found in a study of blood T cell repertoires in COVID-19. Background on the study: The origin of the acute and convalescent COVID-19 samples was the United States, Italy and Spain.

After removal of 7 bases from V and 5 bases from J, the junction contained 10 bases not matched to a gene. The CDR3 is made up of 14 amino acids. In germline, CDR1 is SQVTM, CDR2 ANQGSEA. Method: immunoSEQ multiplex PCR; TCRdb's copy keeps in-frame clones and lacks some. The sample shows a few hundred thousand clones, 75% to 85% of them seen only once. Input material: peripheral blood. The clonotype was recovered from a woman in her forties or fifties with acute or convalescent COVID-19. The chain is built from TRBV29-1 and TRBJ2-3, with 9 bases matching TRBD2. The CDR3: CSATTIAGVDTQYF. DNA of the CDR3: TGCAGCGCGACAACTATAGCGGGGGTAGATACGCAGTATTTT.